The text below deals with one T cell receptor beta chain. Its recognized antigen is unknown. It has no much larger one-base neighbor in the sample; base qualities were not kept. From each donor, a single peripheral blood sample of approximately 110 mL on average was drawn into heparinised tubes. Using a panel that included CD45RO, CCR7, CD25, CD127, CD95 and CD27, naive, central memory, regulatory and stem cell-like memory CD4+ T cells were sorted on a BD FACSAria II. Purity was above 95% for every sorted population. PBMCs were isolated immediately by Lymphoprep density gradient centrifugation and stained directly without culture. So that batch effects would be minimized, each experiment stained and sorted samples in pairs, pairing one healthy donor with one patient. This entry belongs to a study of beta chain features in type 1 diabetes (dated by TCRdb to about 2018). Background on the whole study: Mean age, gender distribution, total cell number and subset yield did not differ between patients and healthy donors. A total of roughly 100 million sorted cells were examined across all samples, and RNA yield correlated strongly with the number of cells per subset. In the study, recently diagnosed type 1 diabetes patients and matched healthy donors were compared on the TCRB repertoires of their sorted circulating CD4+ T cell subsets. Regulatory and stem cell-like memory subsets were isolated from only 8 patients and roughly eight healthy donors, whereas naive and central memory subsets came from all 30 or so donors.

The High Capacity cDNA Reverse Transcription Kit was used to reverse transcribe all of the isolated RNA, meaning that expressed TCRB transcripts were what got sequenced. Deep immunoSEQ sequencing was applied to naive, central memory and regulatory T cell samples, giving an average of about 3.8 million total reads per sample. After sorted cells were lysed in RLT buffer, RNA was extracted with DNase-treated RNeasy Micro or Mini kits, with the choice depending on cell number. Each cell subset was processed separately to prevent cross-contamination, with patient and healthy donor samples processed together. Using the immunoSEQ multiplex PCR, TCRB sequences were amplified from cDNA into 87-bp fragments spanning the CDR3 region. Sequencing of the amplicons was performed on the Illumina HiSeq platform. Per the source publication's procedure: PCR bias was corrected computationally using synthetic template baselines, and reads within Hamming distance 2 were collapsed, with unmergeable singletons discarded. By aligning reads against IMGT, V, D and J genes, CDR3 length, and insertions or deletions at six rearrangement sites were assigned. Within each subset, clonotype counts were normalized to the number of sorted cells before true diversity and Gini coefficients were calculated with the tcR R package. The overlap coefficient, calculated on TCRB nucleotide sequences, was used to measure repertoire sharing. TCRdb limited this immuneACCESS table to in-frame rearrangements with V and J called. A share of clones is missing; checked studies link under half to unresolved V genes, and the rest is unexplained. That table is the source of V, J and clone size, and D and trimming were worked out from the DNA. This sample holds about 140,000 clones; 9% to 10% were observed only once. Of the sample, 0.65% is held by the ten largest clones.

Trimmed from V: 0 bases; trimmed from J: 6 bases; junction bases lacking a gene match: 4. The CDR3 runs 15 amino acids, cysteine and phenylalanine included. Of all the DNA, just the CDR3 is kept, 45 bases in frame from base 1. The germline V gene sets CDR1 to SGDLS and CDR2 to YYNGEE. The paper's findings and limits, for the study overall: A moderate but significant shortening of TCRB CDR3 length was observed in type 1 diabetes patients in all four CD4+ subsets. Shorter templates might have been favored by PCR, but patient and control samples were amplified and corrected together, so both groups would have been affected equally by any skew. Naive, central memory and regulatory TCRB repertoires appeared to be more alike among patients than among healthy donors. At VDJ recombination sites, type 1 diabetes patients had fewer insertions and more deleted nucleotides, which implies abnormalities in thymic rearrangement. Because cDNA was sequenced instead of genomic DNA, highly expressing activated cells could be over-represented, though the groups showed no difference in activation or CD3 levels. Because small numbers of individuals were included in the HLA sub-analyses, any influence of HLA type on TCRB rearrangement was left unresolved.

The sequencing sample was made of central memory CD4+ T cells from blood. Recombination joined TRBV9 with TRBJ2-3, with TRBD2 identical over 10 junction bases. This sequence originates from a woman aged 40-49 years in good health. The encoded CDR3 is CASSVGAGGYDTQYF. DNA sequence: TGTGCCAGCAGCGTAGGAGCGGGGGGGTACGATACGCAGTATTTT.